A selection of T cell receptor beta chains follows, all from one sample in a study of T cells in Graves' hyperthyroidism and ophthalmopathy. MiXCR was run by TCRdb on the multiplex PCR reads, yielding one entry per CDR3 protein. In the table there are 250,000 or so distinct CDR3 sequences, over 12% of which are singletons. Sequencing was carried out using blood. The receptors derive from a woman aged 45 to 65 with Graves' hyperthyroidism that later progressed to Graves' ophthalmopathy. CDR3s include the opening cysteine and the closing phenylalanine or tryptophan. D genes are given only for firm matches.

D gene	V gene	J gene	CDR3 protein
-	TRBV18	TRBJ1-1	CASSPSGDTEAFF
TRBD1	TRBV27	TRBJ2-7	CASSIETGGSYEQYF
-	TRBV5-1	TRBJ1-4	CASSLRLEKLFF
-	TRBV2	TRBJ2-7	CASSATPSGAYEQYF
-	TRBV30	TRBJ2-6	CAWSVPGANVLTF
-	TRBV28	TRBJ2-3	CASSYAGPSTDTQYF
-	TRBV25-1	TRBJ1-2	CASSEGSHYGYTF
TRBD1	TRBV7-8	TRBJ1-3	CASSSLPQGGSGNTIYF
-	TRBV6-1	TRBJ2-1	CATSVDQGLLGTYNEQFF
TRBD2	TRBV9	TRBJ2-3	CASSKTSGRGTDTQYF
-	TRBV29-1	TRBJ1-3	CSVLGSSGNTIYF
-	TRBV5-6	TRBJ1-1	CASSRSAFEAFF
TRBD1	TRBV14	TRBJ2-7	CASSQIKGQGAYEQYF
-	TRBV5-8	TRBJ2-5	CASSLEFRETQYF
-	TRBV7-9	TRBJ1-1	CASSLDGRMNTEAFF
TRBD2	TRBV6-5	TRBJ2-5	CASSYGLQGRDQETQYF
TRBD2	TRBV29-1	TRBJ2-7	CSVGTSGSGNEQYF
-	TRBV3-1	TRBJ2-7	CASSHLKGHEQYF
TRBD1	TRBV6-1	TRBJ2-7	CASSPRTGDHDEQYF
-	TRBV10-1	TRBJ2-7	CASSAIGNHEQYF
-	TRBV3-1	TRBJ1-2	CASVRGGGYTF
TRBD2	TRBV24-1	TRBJ2-3	CATSDRTSGNTDTQYF
-	TRBV10-3	TRBJ2-5	CAISGMAGYQETQYF
TRBD2	TRBV3-1	TRBJ2-2	CASSQIALAGGPFYTGELFF
TRBD2	TRBV7-3	TRBJ2-7	CASSLRPSRAGEPYEQYF
TRBD1	TRBV7-8	TRBJ1-1	CASSGPRGRRNTEAFF
-	TRBV10-2	TRBJ1-4	CASTSTGEKLFF
TRBD2	TRBV24-1	TRBJ2-1	CATSDPPSGRAAGEQFF
TRBD2	TRBV28	TRBJ2-3	CASSSGLAGVEDTQYF
-	TRBV18	TRBJ2-1	CASSRRDLSSYNEQFF
TRBD1	TRBV28	TRBJ2-7	CASGQGLSYEQYF
-	TRBV18	TRBJ1-4	CASSINRATNEKLFF
-	TRBV11-2	TRBJ2-7	CASSLEQPSRHEQYF
-	TRBV2	TRBJ1-2	CASSEESGYGYTF
-	TRBV20-1	TRBJ2-3	CSAKNQVVLKITDTQYF
-	TRBV28	TRBJ2-7	CASRPGGGRGYEQYF
-	TRBV5-1	TRBJ2-2	CASGRPDGTGELFF
-	TRBV6-1	TRBJ1-5	CASSEEGFGNQPQHF
-	TRBV6-5	TRBJ2-1	CASSYSLWGLADYNEQFF
-	TRBV28	TRBJ1-1	CASSPPPSTEAFF
TRBD2	TRBV12-3/TRBV12-4	TRBJ2-3	CASSPKGTSGRTDTQYF
-	TRBV4-1	TRBJ2-7	CASSHSGRDRNYEQYF
-	TRBV12-3/TRBV12-4	TRBJ2-1	CASSLSGYNEQFF
TRBD1	TRBV5-6	TRBJ1-3	CASSRGDSRSGNTIYF
-	TRBV20-1	TRBJ2-3	CSARDPGGGSTDTQYF
-	TRBV7-2	TRBJ2-5	CASSAGNVQYF
-	TRBV5-1	TRBJ1-1	CASKRDRNTEAFF
TRBD1	TRBV2	TRBJ2-7	CASGQAEQYF
TRBD2	TRBV7-2	TRBJ2-3	CASSFRSGRHTDTQYF
-	TRBV2	TRBJ1-2	CATKEGANYGYTF
-	TRBV27	TRBJ2-1	CASSKRDPGGNEQFF
TRBD2	TRBV5-1	TRBJ2-1	CASSETSGRDYNEQFF
TRBD1	TRBV6-2/TRBV6-3	TRBJ1-3	CAIKGQGSGNTIYF